Below are 18 T cell receptor beta chains sequenced from a single sample in a study of Ad26.COV2.S vaccination and SARS-CoV-2 variants. This table comes from immunoSEQ multiplex PCR, and its TCRdb copy is limited to in-frame clones, with some not included. The sample records roughly 510,000 clones, 70% to 90% being singletons. Treatment reported: 19 received Ad26.COV2.S at low or high dose, single or two shots; a few received placebo; per-sample allocation not given. Specimen acquisition occurred on day 63 following the initial vaccine or placebo injection. The sample in question was peripheral blood, obtained in a trial of Ad26.COV2.S vaccine versus placebo. Receptors originate from a person between 18 and 65 years old who received the Ad26.COV2.S COVID-19 vaccine or a placebo.

This clone was recorded once. The gene calls are TRBV5-5 and TRBJ2-5; the D gene is possibly TRBD2 (6 bases). Germline lookup yields CDR1 SGHKS and CDR2 YYEKEE (reference sequence). The length of the CDR3 is 15 residues. Trimming removed 2 bases from V and 6 bases from J, with 17 bases in between. For the CDR3, the DNA is TGTGCCAGCAGCTTTAGCGCGGGAATCGAGCAGACCCAGTACTTC. Encoded protein: CASSFSAGIEQTQYF.

This chain uses TRBV5-1 with TRBJ2-3; 8 bases match TRBD2. Per germline, CDR1 SGHRS and CDR2 YFSETQ. The CDR3 covers 17 residues. The V gene end was trimmed by 4 bases and the J gene end by 6 bases; junction bases not matched to a gene: 16. This CDR3 is CASSTGLRAAGVDTQYF. CDR3 DNA sequence: TGCGCCAGCAGCACAGGACTAAGGGCAGCGGGAGTGGATACGCAGTATTTT. The full variable domain, in which reference TRBV5-1 and TRBJ2-3 provide the parts outside the CDR3, is KAGVTQTPRYLIKTRGQQVTLSCSPISGHRSVSWYQQTPGQGLQFLFEYFSETQRNKGNFPGRFSGRQFSNSRSEMNVSTLELGDSALYLCASSTGLRAAGVDTQYFGPGTRLTVL.

This rearrangement joins TRBV7-2 to TRBJ2-2, with D hard to call. Germline V CDR1 and CDR2: SGHTA, FQGNSA. Trimming shortened V by 2 bases and J by 9 bases, and 4 bases separated the two germline ends. This CDR3 region has 11 residues. The DNA of the CDR3 is TGTGCCAGCAGCTTACGTAGGGAGCTGTTTTTT. Protein: CASSLRRELFF.

On this clone: Other DNA variants within this sample encode the same CDR3. The gene calls are TRBV7-2 and TRBJ2-1; 8 bases line up with TRBD2. V was clipped by 1 base and J by 0 bases; unmatched bases: 2. Germline V gene data show CDR1 as SGHTA and CDR2 as FQGNSA. The CDR3 runs 16 residues. CDR3 sequence (DNA): TGTGCCAGCAGCTTAGGGGGGACTAGCTCCTACAATGAGCAGTTCTTC. This sequence encodes CASSLGGTSSYNEQFF.

The rearrangement uses TRBV6-2 or TRBV6-3 and TRBJ2-2, with D uncertain. The ends were cut back, 1 base at V and 4 bases at J, with 1 base in the middle. This CDR3 is 12 amino acids long. Germline CDR1 is MNHEY and CDR2 is SVGEGT. The CDR3 region is CASSYFTGELFF. The CDR3 DNA reads as TGTGCCAGCAGTTACTTCACCGGGGAGCTGTTTTTT.

The chain links TRBV6-5 to TRBJ1-4, with 9 positions matching TRBD1. V shed 8 bases, J shed 8 bases, and the junction held 9 bases outside the gene matches. The germline CDR1 and CDR2 sequences are MNHEY and SVGAGI. The CDR3 is 14 residues long. CDR3 sequence: CASQPGTGIEKLFF. The CDR3 DNA sequence: TGTGCCAGCCAACCCGGGACAGGGATCGAAAAACTGTTTTTT.

The gene calls are TRBV18 and TRBJ2-3; D is undetermined. V was clipped by 2 bases and J by 0 bases, with 24 bases between them. Germline V gene sequence: CDR1 KGHSH, CDR2 LQKENI. This CDR3 spans 20 amino acids. The CDR3: CASSPISTTMGMLSTDTQYF. The CDR3 nucleotides are TGTGCCAGCTCACCAATCTCGACCACAATGGGCATGTTGAGCACAGATACGCAGTATTTT.

V usage is TRBV6-6 and J usage is TRBJ1-2; unclear D gene. V lost 2 bases, J lost 1 base, and 5 bases lay in between. Germline CDR1 reads MNHNY; CDR2 reads SVGAGI (reference sequence). CDR3 length: 13 residues. CDR3: CASSYVGNYGYTF. The CDR3 DNA reads TGTGCCAGCAGTTACGTCGGTAACTATGGCTACACCTTC.

This chain joins TRBV5-1 and TRBJ2-1; 7 bases line up with TRBD2. The germline V gene encodes CDR1 SGHRS and CDR2 YFSETQ. The CDR3 loop spans 16 amino acids. With V trimmed by 0 bases and J by 5 bases, 8 bases remained unmatched. CDR3 bases: TGCGCCAGCAGCTTGGCAGGGCTAGCGGTGAACAATGAGCAGTTCTTC. It is translated as CASSLAGLAVNNEQFF.

V and J are TRBV7-2 and TRBJ1-5; D gene ambiguous. The CDR3 runs to 15 residues. CDR1 is SGHTA and CDR2 is FQGNSA in the germline V gene. V was trimmed by 1 base and J by 5 bases, leaving 12 bases between them. CDR3 loop: CASSLGSQPHQPQHF. CDR3 sequence (DNA): TGTGCCAGCAGCTTAGGATCGCAGCCCCATCAGCCCCAGCATTTT.

The chain is built from TRBV6-6 and TRBJ2-2; D is unclear. The germline CDR1 and CDR2 sequences are MNHNY and SVGAGI (reference sequence). V was trimmed by 3 bases and J by 5 bases, leaving 13 bases between them. The CDR3 is 15 amino acids. The CDR3 here is CASSYKPTATGELFF. In DNA, the CDR3 is TGTGCCAGCAGTTATAAACCGACGGCTACCGGGGAGCTGTTTTTT.

In its sample, this clone was seen once. The V gene is TRBV9, the J gene TRBJ2-7; TRBD2 agrees at 14 bases. Germline lookup yields CDR1 SGDLS and CDR2 YYNGEE. The CDR3 is 18 residues long. The V and J ends lost 3 bases and 2 bases, in that order; junction bases with no gene match: 10. Here the CDR3 DNA reads TGTGCCAGCAGCGCGGGGACTAGCGGGAGCCCGGTTCCCTACGAGCAGTACTTC. It translates to CASSAGTSGSPVPYEQYF.

The chain links TRBV11-2 to TRBJ2-3; the match to TRBD1 covers 8 bases. The germline V gene has CDR1 SGHAT and CDR2 FQNNGV. Trimming at V came to 3 bases and at J to 5 bases, leaving 4 bases not matched to a gene. This CDR3 is 14 amino acids long. The CDR3 sequence is CASSLGTGGDTQYF. Here the CDR3 DNA reads TGTGCCAGCAGCTTGGGGACAGGAGGAGATACGCAGTATTTT.

At least ten counts were recorded for this clone. This chain joins TRBV25-1 and TRBJ1-3; the match to TRBD1 covers 7 bases. This CDR3 spans 12 amino acids. CDR1 is MGHDK and CDR2 is SYGVNS in the germline V gene. The V gene end was trimmed by 6 bases and the J gene end by 7 bases; junction bases not matched to a gene: 3. This chain's CDR3 is CASRSQGNTIYF. The CDR3 bases are TGTGCCAGCAGATCACAGGGGAACACCATATATTTT.

The sample holds one count of this clone. This chain uses TRBV27 with TRBJ1-1, with 10 bases that match TRBD1. Germline CDR1 MNHEY, CDR2 SMNVEV (reference sequence). The CDR3 has 15 amino acids. Unmatched junction bases numbered 8, after V lost 5 bases and J lost 5 bases. CDR3 loop: CASSNPDRGRTEAFF. The CDR3 DNA reads as TGTGCCAGCAGTAATCCAGACAGGGGGCGAACTGAAGCTTTCTTT.

The V gene is TRBV7-9, the J gene TRBJ2-7; the match to TRBD2 covers 7 bases. CDR3 size: 13 residues. Unmatched junction bases numbered 8, after V lost 5 bases and J lost 7 bases. Looked up from germline, CDR1 is SEHNR and CDR2 is FQNEAQ (reference sequence). The CDR3 reads CASSRVGTTEQYF. In nucleotides, the CDR3 is TGTGCCAGCAGCCGAGTCGGGACTACAGAGCAGTACTTC.

This clone was seen a handful of times. The V gene is TRBV6-1, the J gene TRBJ2-3; 11 bases are a match to TRBD1. This CDR3 is 15 amino acids long. V shed 1 base, J shed 6 bases, and the junction held 3 bases outside the gene matches. The V gene's germline CDR1 is MNHNS and CDR2 SASEGT. The CDR3 loop reads CASSEGTGGFDTQYF. The CDR3 DNA reads as TGTGCCAGCAGTGAAGGGACAGGGGGCTTCGATACGCAGTATTTT.

The chain recombines TRBV2 with TRBJ2-1, with TRBD1 matching over 7 bases. Germline CDR1 and CDR2: SNHLY and FYNNEI. J lost 14 bases, V lost 4 bases, and 5 bases had no gene match. CDR3 length: 11 residues. CDR3: CASSGDSPEFF. The CDR3 coding sequence is TGTGCCAGCAGTGGGGACAGCCCGGAGTTCTTC.